Shown below are 20 T cell receptor beta chains from a single sample sequenced in a study of chemoradiotherapy in HPV16-positive cancers. Generated by immunoSEQ multiplex PCR, the TCRdb table keeps only in-frame clones and is missing some. Of about 20,000 clones in the sample, around 86% were seen once. The sequencing here drew on blood, taken from a patient who underwent chemoradiotherapy. Receptors originate from a human donor with HPV-associated anogenital cancer.

This clone is deemed medium-sized. This sample includes further DNA sequences coding for the same CDR3. The gene calls are TRBV6-1 and TRBJ2-3, with TRBD2 matching over 12 bases. Germline values: CDR1 MNHNS, CDR2 SASEGT. V lost 2 bases and J lost 4; bases outside the gene matches: 1. This CDR3 has 15 residues. CDR3: CASSELAGGPDTQYF. CDR3 DNA sequence: TGTGCCAGCAGTGAACTAGCGGGGGGGCCAGATACGCAGTATTTT.

The chain couples TRBV10-2 to TRBJ2-3; maybe TRBD1 (6 bases). Germline V gene sequence: CDR1 WSHSY, CDR2 SAAADI. This CDR3 is 16 amino acids long. Trimming took off 2 bases at V and 4 bases at J, with 16 bases between the two ends. CDR3 amino acids: CASSEPYDQGPDTQYF. Here the CDR3 DNA reads TGCGCCAGCAGTGAGCCCTATGACCAGGGGCCAGATACGCAGTATTTT.

The chain has TRBV29-1 and TRBJ2-3; no reliable D call. The V end was cut by 4 bases, the J end by 4 bases, with 15 bases between. CDR3 size: 14 residues. Germline V gene sequence: CDR1 SQVTM, CDR2 ANQGSEA. CDR3 sequence: CSVAVAGRADTQYF. CDR3 bases: TGCAGCGTTGCGGTAGCAGGCAGAGCAGATACGCAGTATTTT.

This clone was seen just once. The CDR3 spells CAWAGGRPYEQYF. The CDR3 DNA reads as TGTGCCTGGGCGGGGGGCAGACCCTACGAGCAGTACTTC. The rearrangement uses TRBV30 and TRBJ2-7; TRBD2 agrees at 8 bases. The CDR3 has 13 residues. The germline gives CDR1 GTSNPN, CDR2 SVGIG (reference sequence). The V gene end was trimmed by 5 bases and the J gene end by 2 bases; junction bases not matched to a gene: 5.

The gene calls are TRBV5-1 and TRBJ2-3; D unresolved. CDR3 length equals 12 residues. CDR1 is SGHRS and CDR2 is YFSETQ in the germline V gene. V dropped 1 base and J dropped 3 bases, with 3 bases sitting between them. The CDR3 is CASSLRTDTQYF. The CDR3 nucleotides are TGCGCCAGCAGCTTGCGAACAGATACGCAGTATTTT.

The chain joins TRBV7-2 to TRBJ2-5; 9 bases fit TRBD2. The germline CDR1 and CDR2 sequences are SGHTA and FQGNSA. With V trimmed by 5 bases and J by 0 bases, 4 bases remained unmatched. The CDR3 runs to 15 residues. The CDR3 DNA follows: TGTGCCAGCAGCCCTAGCGGGGTGTACCAAGAGACCCAGTACTTC. This gives the protein CASSPSGVYQETQYF.

The V call is TRBV19, the J call TRBJ1-5, with D tentatively TRBD1 (5 bases). The CDR3 loop spans 16 amino acids. The germline V gene encodes CDR1 LNHDA and CDR2 SQIVND (reference sequence). Deletions cut 2 bases from V and 6 bases from J, with 17 bases between. The CDR3 protein is CASSITQPAGRQPQHF. CDR3 nucleotides: TGTGCCAGTAGTATAACCCAACCCGCGGGGCGTCAGCCCCAGCATTTT.

The chain is built from TRBV5-8 and TRBJ1-4; 9 positions agree with TRBD1. CDR1 SGHTS and CDR2 YDEGEE come from the germline V gene. V was clipped by 4 bases and J by 12 bases; unmatched bases: 4. The CDR3 has 12 amino acids. In nucleotides, the CDR3 is TGTGCCAGCAGCGTAAGGACAGGGGAACTGTTTTTT. Translating gives CASSVRTGELFF.

This clone was counted only a few times. This chain links TRBV7-2 with TRBJ1-4, with 9 bases matching TRBD1. The germline CDR1 and CDR2 sequences are SGHTA and FQGNSA. After removal of 2 bases from V and 7 bases from J, the junction contained 8 bases not matched to a gene. The length of the CDR3 is 16 residues. The CDR3 DNA follows: TGTGCCAGCAGCTTACCCGCCGGGACAGGGACTGAAAAACTGTTTTTT. It yields the protein CASSLPAGTGTEKLFF.

The table lists this clone with a few counts. The CDR3, as DNA: TGTGCCAGCAGCGAATCCCCGGGGGCCACTGAAAAACTGTTTTTT. This sequence encodes CASSESPGATEKLFF. The chain is built from TRBV9 and TRBJ1-4, with D possibly matching TRBD1 (6 bases). The CDR3 is made up of 15 amino acids. V was pared by 3 bases and J by 7 bases, with 16 bases between. Per the germline V gene, CDR1 is SGDLS and CDR2 is YYNGEE.

The genes are TRBV12-5 and TRBJ2-5; 7 nucleotides line up with TRBD1. There are 13 residues in the CDR3. The ends lost 7 bases at V and 7 bases at J; junction bases unmatched: 9. The V gene's germline CDR1 is LGHNT and CDR2 FRNRAP. CDR3 in amino acids: CASERTGVGTQYF. The DNA of the CDR3 is TGTGCTAGTGAGCGGACAGGAGTAGGGACCCAGTACTTC.

The chain has TRBV27 and TRBJ2-1, with D possibly being TRBD2 (6 bases). Germline CDR1 MNHEY, CDR2 SMNVEV (reference sequence). V shed 0 bases and J shed 7 bases, with 13 bases lying between them. There are 15 residues in the CDR3. The DNA of the CDR3 is TGTGCCAGCAGTTTATCGGTGGGAGGTAAAAATGAGCAGTTCTTC. Translated, it gives CASSLSVGGKNEQFF.

The chain links TRBV30 to TRBJ1-5, with 11 positions matching TRBD1. With V trimmed by 1 base and J by 2 bases, 1 base remained unmatched. The CDR3 length is 15 residues. Germline V gives CDR1 GTSNPN, CDR2 SVGIG (reference sequence). This CDR3 is CAWSGTGGGNQPQHF. The CDR3 DNA reads TGTGCCTGGAGTGGGACAGGGGGCGGCAATCAGCCCCAGCATTTT.

The chain couples TRBV5-1 to TRBJ2-5; tentatively, D is TRBD2 (5 bases). Germline assignment: CDR1 SGHRS and CDR2 YFSETQ. The length of the CDR3 is 14 residues. Trimming cost V 0 bases and J 4 bases, with 10 bases left between them. CDR3 sequence: CASSLGETIETQYF. The CDR3 DNA sequence: TGCGCCAGCAGCTTGGGGGAGACAATAGAGACCCAGTACTTC.

The V gene is TRBV5-4, the J gene TRBJ2-1, with D uncertain. Trimming took off 4 bases at V and 1 base at J, with 9 bases between the two ends. Per the germline V gene, CDR1 is SGHNT and CDR2 is YYREEE (reference sequence). CDR3 size: 14 residues. Here the CDR3 DNA reads TGTGCCAGCAGCCAAGCGACTTCCTACAATGAGCAGTTCTTC. This codes for CASSQATSYNEQFF.

The rearrangement links TRBV7-8 to TRBJ2-5; 8 positions match TRBD2. Trimming at V came to 1 base and at J to 5 bases, leaving 6 bases not matched to a gene. The CDR3 is 15 amino acids. Germline CDR1 SGHVS, CDR2 FQNEAQ. This CDR3 is CASSLGFGGAETQYF. CDR3 coding DNA: TGTGCCAGCAGCTTAGGTTTCGGGGGGGCGGAGACCCAGTACTTC.

The V and J genes are TRBV7-3 and TRBJ2-3, with 11 bases aligning to TRBD2. The CDR3 contains 16 residues. Trimming cost V 5 bases and J 4 bases; bases outside gene matches: 8. In germline, CDR1 is SGHTA, CDR2 FQGTGA. The DNA of the CDR3 is TGTGCCAGCAGCCCCTCAGTAGCGGGAGGGTCAGATACGCAGTATTTT. Translated: CASSPSVAGGSDTQYF. Filled out from reference TRBV7-3 and TRBJ2-3, the complete variable domain reads GAGVSQTPSNKVTEKGKYVELRCDPISGHTALYWYRQSLGQGPEFLIYFQGTGAADDSGLPNDRFFAVRPEGSVSTLKIQRTERGDSAVYLCASSPSVAGGSDTQYFGPGTRLTVL.

The chain is built from TRBV9 and TRBJ2-1; 10 nucleotides line up with TRBD2. This CDR3 contains 14 residues. Germline CDR1 reads SGDLS; CDR2 reads YYNGEE. V gave up 2 bases and J gave up 9 bases; unmatched junction bases: 5. CDR3 in DNA: TGTGCCAGCAGCGTCCAGCGGGAGGGCCGTGAGCAGTTCTTC. Amino acid sequence: CASSVQREGREQFF.

The V call is TRBV7-9, the J call TRBJ2-1; D gene uncertain. This CDR3 has 11 amino acids. Germline V gene sequence: CDR1 SEHNR, CDR2 FQNEAQ (reference sequence). V lost 4 bases and J lost 6, with 4 bases in between. As DNA, the CDR3 is TGTGCCAGCAGCTCTTCCAATGAGCAGTTCTTC. It codes for CASSSSNEQFF.

The genes are TRBV7-9 and TRBJ2-1, with D tentatively TRBD2 (5 bases). This CDR3 spans 14 amino acids. The ends were cut back, 0 bases at V and 8 bases at J, with 11 bases in the middle. Germline V CDR1 and CDR2: SEHNR, FQNEAQ (reference sequence). CDR3 residues: CASSLAGAHDEQFF. The CDR3, as DNA: TGTGCCAGCAGCTTAGCGGGAGCTCACGATGAGCAGTTCTTC.